These 21 T cell receptor beta chains share one sample of origin, sequenced in a study of early stage breast cancer tumors. Sequencing used immunoSEQ multiplex PCR; TCRdb keeps in-frame clones, though not all of them. The data show some 19,000 clones, 75% to 80% seen once. Sequencing was carried out using blood. Receptors originate from a person in their sixties with breast cancer.

This chain connects TRBV25-1 to TRBJ1-1; the D is unclear. Germline V gives CDR1 MGHDK, CDR2 SYGVNS. This CDR3 has 18 residues. V was cut by 2 bases and J by 0 bases, with 19 bases left in between. CDR3 nucleotides: TGTGCCAGCAGTGAAAATTCTTTAGGTGCAACCCTGAACACTGAAGCTTTCTTT. Translation: CASSENSLGATLNTEAFF.

The J gene is TRBJ2-7, the V gene TRBV10-3; a weak D match, TRBD2 (7 bases). Trimming pared 10 bases from V and 0 bases from J, leaving 22 bases between. The CDR3 has 16 residues. Germline CDR1 and CDR2: ENHRY and SYGVKD. CDR3 protein: CASRAWLADSSYEQYF. The CDR3 region has the DNA TGTGCCAGCAGGGCTTGGCTAGCGGACAGCTCCTACGAGCAGTACTTC.

J is TRBJ2-3 and V is TRBV5-4, with 7 bases matching TRBD2. After removal of 1 base from V and 0 bases from J, the junction contained 2 bases not matched to a gene. Per the germline V gene, CDR1 is SGHNT and CDR2 is YYREEE (reference sequence). The CDR3 is 15 amino acids. This CDR3 is CASSLWGGSTDTQYF. CDR3 DNA: TGTGCCAGCAGCTTGTGGGGGGGAAGCACAGATACGCAGTATTTT. Complete variable domain (other parts from reference TRBV5-4 and TRBJ2-3): ETGVTQSPTHLIKTRGQQVTLRCSSQSGHNTVSWYQQALGQGPQFIFQYYREEENGRGNFPPRFSGLQFPNYSSELNVNALELDDSALYLCASSLWGGSTDTQYFGPGTRLTVL.

The chain couples TRBV4-2 to TRBJ1-2; D perhaps matches TRBD1 (5 bases). Trimming shortened V by 5 bases and J by 2 bases, and 15 bases separated the two germline ends. The CDR3 length is 15 residues. The V gene's germline CDR1 is LGHNA and CDR2 YNFKEQ. The CDR3 DNA reads TGTGCCAGCAGCTGGGGGTCTGGGTCCAACTATGGCTACACCTTC. Protein: CASSWGSGSNYGYTF.

The rearrangement links TRBV7-9 to TRBJ2-4, with 9 bases identical to TRBD1. The CDR3 runs 19 residues. Per the germline V gene, CDR1 is SEHNR and CDR2 is FQNEAQ (reference sequence). V lost 1 base, J lost 2 bases, and 12 bases stayed unmatched. The CDR3 DNA sequence: TGTGCCAGCAGCTTAGTGTGGTATGGGGACAGGGAACCCAAAAACATTCAGTACTTC. As protein: CASSLVWYGDREPKNIQYF.

The V call is TRBV11-3, the J call TRBJ1-2; maybe TRBD1 (6 bases). V dropped 5 bases and J dropped 4 bases, with 11 bases sitting between them. CDR1 and CDR2 (germline): SGHNT, YENEEA. The CDR3 totals 13 residues. The CDR3 loop reads CASSPGVGYGYTF. CDR3 DNA: TGTGCCAGCAGCCCAGGGGTGGGCTATGGCTACACCTTC.

The chain links TRBV5-1 to TRBJ2-2, with 9 bases aligning to TRBD1. Looked up from germline, CDR1 is SGHRS and CDR2 is YFSETQ. The CDR3 is 14 residues long. The trim removed 4 bases at V and 7 bases at J, leaving 5 bases unmatched. In DNA form, the CDR3 reads TGCGCCAGCAGCCGGACAGGGGAGGTCGGGGAGCTGTTTTTT. This translates into CASSRTGEVGELFF.

V is TRBV4-1 and J is TRBJ2-1, with 10 bases matching TRBD2. With 0 bases clipped from V and 3 bases from J, the junction kept 2 bases outside the gene matches. The length of the CDR3 is 16 residues. Germline CDR1 MGHRA, CDR2 YSYEKL. The DNA of the CDR3 is TGCGCCAGCAGCCAAGATCTAGCGGGAGTCTACAATGAGCAGTTCTTC. Translating it yields CASSQDLAGVYNEQFF.

This chain uses TRBV13 with TRBJ2-3, with 11 bases that match TRBD2. Germline CDR1 is PRHDT and CDR2 is FYEKMQ (reference sequence). Trimming at V came to 4 bases and at J to 1 base, leaving 7 bases not matched to a gene. The CDR3 covers 17 residues. CDR3 residues: CASSSASGGLGTDTQYF. DNA for the CDR3: TGTGCCAGCAGCTCGGCTAGCGGGGGGTTGGGCACAGATACGCAGTATTTT. Complete variable domain (other parts from reference TRBV13 and TRBJ2-3): AAGVIQSPRHLIKEKRETATLKCYPIPRHDTVYWYQQGPGQDPQFLISFYEKMQSDKGSIPDRFSAQQFSDYHSELNMSSLELGDSALYFCASSSASGGLGTDTQYFGPGTRLTVL.

This sequence joins TRBV6-1 and TRBJ1-4; D is unresolved. CDR1 MNHNS and CDR2 SASEGT come from the germline V gene. The ends were cut back, 6 bases at V and 8 bases at J, with 4 bases in the middle. The CDR3 runs to 10 residues. The CDR3 region has the DNA TGTGCCAGCAGAGACGAAAAACTGTTTTTT. It specifies CASRDEKLFF.

The genes are TRBV5-4 and TRBJ2-7; D is ambiguous. Trimming shortened V by 5 bases and J by 0 bases, and 12 bases separated the two germline ends. This CDR3 is built from 14 residues. CDR1 and CDR2 (germline): SGHNT, YYREEE (reference sequence). The CDR3 spells CASSVESSSYEQYF. DNA for the CDR3: TGTGCCAGCAGTGTGGAGTCAAGCTCCTACGAGCAGTACTTC.

The chain joins TRBV21-1 to TRBJ2-7; the DNA was not compared with TRBD2, the D call given in the table. TRBV21-1 is a documented pseudogene. The CDR3 length is 13 residues. The CDR3 sequence: CASSKVAAYEQYF. The CDR3 DNA reads as TGTGCCAGCAGCAAAGTCGCGGCCTACGAGCAGTACTTC.

The V call is TRBV2, the J call TRBJ2-7; tentatively, D is TRBD2 (6 bases). Germline V gene data show CDR1 as SNHLY and CDR2 as FYNNEI. The CDR3 extends over 14 amino acids. Trimming pared 10 bases from V and 1 base from J, leaving 17 bases between. The DNA of the CDR3 is TGTGCCACCGTTACCGGGGGTCTTTCCTACGAGCAGTACTTC. Translating gives CATVTGGLSYEQYF.

The genes are TRBV7-9 and TRBJ2-7; 7 nucleotides line up with TRBD2. The CDR3 loop spans 16 amino acids. The ends lost 5 bases at V and 4 bases at J; junction bases unmatched: 14. CDR1 is SEHNR, CDR2 FQNEAQ, per germline (reference sequence). CDR3 nucleotides: TGTGCCAGCAGCCCTCATGATGGGACTACCAGGTACGAGCAGTACTTC. Translation gives CASSPHDGTTRYEQYF.

The V and J genes are TRBV5-1 and TRBJ2-3; 10 bases agree with TRBD2. V shed 0 bases and J 0 bases; nucleotides not matched to a gene: 4. Germline CDR1 SGHRS, CDR2 YFSETQ. The CDR3 spans 17 residues. The CDR3 loop is CASSLASAGGSTDTQYF. The CDR3 DNA reads as TGCGCCAGCAGCTTGGCCTCAGCGGGAGGGAGCACAGATACGCAGTATTTT. Filled out from reference TRBV5-1 and TRBJ2-3, the complete variable domain reads KAGVTQTPRYLIKTRGQQVTLSCSPISGHRSVSWYQQTPGQGLQFLFEYFSETQRNKGNFPGRFSGRQFSNSRSEMNVSTLELGDSALYLCASSLASAGGSTDTQYFGPGTRLTVL.

The sample holds one count of this clone. The gene calls are TRBV18 and TRBJ1-4; D gene unclear. Trimming cost V 2 bases and J 6 bases, with 7 bases left between them. Germline CDR1 and CDR2: KGHSH and LQKENI. This CDR3 has 13 amino acids. This CDR3 reads CASSPLRDEKLFF. In DNA form, the CDR3 reads TGTGCCAGCTCACCATTAAGGGATGAAAAACTGTTTTTT.

The V and J genes are TRBV7-9 and TRBJ2-2; perhaps D is TRBD1 or TRBD2 (5 bases each). V lost 5 bases and J 7 bases, leaving 14 bases between the germline ends. The CDR3 covers 14 residues. Germline CDR1 and CDR2: SEHNR and FQNEAQ (reference sequence). CDR3 loop: CASSPNRGIGELFF. Written as DNA, the CDR3 is TGTGCCAGCAGCCCCAACCGGGGCATCGGGGAGCTGTTTTTT.

The rearrangement links TRBV2 to TRBJ1-5; maybe TRBD1 (5 bases). Germline lookup yields CDR1 SNHLY and CDR2 FYNNEI. The germline V and J ends were trimmed by 9 bases and 7 bases, with 16 bases remaining between them. The CDR3 has 13 residues. CDR3: CASTGRGEQPQHF. CDR3 nucleotide sequence: TGTGCCAGTACGGGCCGGGGGGAACAGCCCCAGCATTTT.

Written as DNA, the CDR3 is TGTGCCAGCTCACCCTCCGCTCGCTCTACTGGCTACACCTTC. This translates into CASSPSARSTGYTF. This sequence joins TRBV18 and TRBJ1-2; D is uncertain. The germline CDR1 and CDR2 sequences are KGHSH and LQKENI. CDR3 length: 14 amino acids. The V and J ends lost 3 bases and 7 bases respectively, with 15 bases between them.

The rearrangement uses TRBV30 and TRBJ2-7, with D possibly TRBD1 on 6 matching bases. Germline CDR1 is GTSNPN and CDR2 is SVGIG (reference sequence). The V end was cut by 2 bases, the J end by 0 bases, with 11 bases between. The CDR3 length is 14 residues. The CDR3 is CAWSKTGISYEQYF. DNA for the CDR3: TGTGCCTGGAGTAAGACAGGAATCTCCTACGAGCAGTACTTC.

Points on this clone: Relative to the germline gene, one junction end is altered; a read error may explain this. This sequence joins TRBV7-3 and TRBJ2-7; the D gene could be TRBD1 or TRBD2 (5 bases each). CDR3 length: 13 amino acids. Germline CDR1 and CDR2: SGHTA and FQGTGA. CDR3 loop: CATSRGPLNEQYF. CDR3 nucleotides: TGTGCCACCAGCCGGGGCCCTCTTAACGAGCAGTACTTC.